The clone carrying this TCR beta chain was detected ten times or more. Germline V gives CDR1 DFQATT, CDR2 SNEGSKA (reference sequence). Trimming took off 5 bases at V and 3 bases at J, with 23 bases between the two ends. The length of the CDR3 is 17 residues. Alpha- and beta-chain coverage of first-strand cDNA came from TRAV- and TRBV-specific primers. TCR amplification ran approximately 20 PCR cycles using constant-region and V-primer adapter primers. TCRdb reanalysed the reads using MiXCR and keeps one entry per CDR3 protein. In the table there are approximately 100,000 distinct CDR3 sequences, around 20% of which are singletons. Indicated time point: after trial treatment. Treatment in this sample: LDRT plus nivolumab, ipilimumab, low-dose cyclophosphamide and aspirin (RACIN trial). This specimen belongs to a study of low-dose radiotherapy and immunotherapy resistance in tumors. Study in general: Patients of Cohort 1 had 0.5 Gy fractions every 2 weeks, which summed to 6.5 Gy.

This chain connects TRBV20-1 to TRBJ1-5; a weak D match, TRBD1 (6 bases). This sequence originates from a male donor with prostate cancer. Sequencing used PBMCs, obtained after low-dose radiotherapy plus immunotherapy. Written as DNA, the CDR3 is TGCAGTGCTCTCGATTCCTGGAGACAGGCGGACAATCAGCCCCAGCATTTT. As protein: CSALDSWRQADNQPQHF.